The present entry profiles one TCR beta chain with its context. Its antigen remains unidentified. Sequences GTSNPN (CDR1) and SVGIG (CDR2) are obtained from the germline V gene (reference sequence). Between the V and J ends, shortened by 0 bases and 5 bases respectively, the junction contains 10 bases. The CDR3, cysteine through phenylalanine, is 13 amino acids long. Of the read, only the CDR3 DNA is kept; its 39 bases are in frame from base 1. The data originate from a study of cytomegalovirus exposure and HLA in healthy donors (dated by TCRdb to the late 2010s). About the full investigation: An earlier analysis of around 600 of the donors reported 250 to 300 Gb of sequence data and some 120 million unique TCR beta sequences from 190 million or so T cells. An early release that covered more than 550 HLA-typed donors contained approximately 300 gigabases of sequencing data and 85 million to 100 million unique TCR sequences. The genetic ancestry cluster associated with self-reported Caucasian donors included about four fifths of the 398 genotyped donors. The study was designed to test whether signatures of past pathogen exposure could be identified by cataloging public T cell receptors. Using immunosequencing, the study profiled T cell repertoires from 666 subjects and related those repertoires to cytomegalovirus serostatus. Besides the first cohort of 550 to 750 subjects, a separate validation cohort made up of 95 to 150 different subjects was used. High-throughput TCR immunosequencing, statistical association of individual TCRs with disease status, and machine learning were combined to predict cytomegalovirus infection status. To study patterns of TCR occurrence, a later analysis re-analyzed previously published TCR beta repertoires from several hundred donors and added high-resolution HLA genotyping. In the later analysis, no new phenotypic data were used to find candidate immune exposures; instead, reliance was placed on TCR beta sequences and their occurrence across donors. In an earlier analysis of 550 to 700 of the donors, high-throughput TCR beta sequencing was used to judge whether each TCR beta V gene segment behaved as functional or pseudogenic. Donor age, sex, ethnicity and CMV serostatus were collected together with the repertoire data. In a later genetic analysis, genome-wide SNP genotypes for about three fifths of the roughly 670 donors were used, and that subset was treated as a discovery cohort. Every repertoire in the discovery cohort had been generated on one and the same sequencing platform. Both class I and class II loci were covered by HLA typing, at four-digit resolution. The number of donors typed differed by locus, with roughly 629-640 for A, B, C, DRB1 and DQB1, over 500 for DQA1, 600 to 610 for DPA1, and roughly 450 for DPB1. Several DR-DQ haplotypes were handled as single units for association and clustering, since linkage in the cohort was strong. Among about 390 genotyped donors of the cohort, an average of around 240,000 unique TCR beta nucleotide sequences were sequenced per donor, about a sixth of them non-productive.

The library came from the immunoSEQ multiplex PCR assay. For the multiplex PCR, a mixture combining 60 forward primers for TCR Vbeta segments and 13 reverse primers for TCR Jbeta segments was used. The CDR3 region of rearranged TCR beta genes was amplified from genomic DNA by a multiplex PCR assay. Amplified TCR beta libraries were sequenced as 87-base-pair reads on the Illumina HiSeq System. On the study's bioinformatics: In a later analysis, tens of millions of unique TCR beta chains were counted across the 500 to 850 repertoires, and approximately 11 million of these chains were shared by at least two donors. To remove PCR and sequencing errors, raw reads were error-corrected and collapsed into unique sequences using a nearest-neighbor algorithm that merged closely related sequences. To assign V, D and J gene segments, CDR3 sequences were aligned to IMGT reference sequences. Each retained sequence needed at least a six-nucleotide match to both a V gene segment and a J gene segment. Rearrangements were classified as productive when the CDR3 lacked stop codons and remained in frame with V and J, and all other rearrangements were classified as non-productive. CDR3 was defined according to IMGT convention as the region running from the second conserved V-encoded cysteine to the conserved J-encoded phenylalanine. In an earlier analysis of 587 of the donors, sequences lacking an unambiguous match to a single V gene segment were excluded. In an earlier analysis of several hundred of the donors, V segments were called functional above 56.7% productive rearrangements and were called segregating when the between-donor standard deviation exceeded 5%. A statistical classification framework was built to diagnose cytomegalovirus status from the catalog of TCR beta chain sequences. A later analysis assigned V and J genes by comparing TCR nucleotide sequences with IMGT/GENE-DB human TR gene sequences. Using the TCRdist pipeline, a later analysis assigned CDR3 sequences along with most-parsimonious VDJ recombination scenarios. A later analysis defined each TCR beta chain by its CDR3 amino acid sequence plus V-gene family, and excluded reads lacking a unique V-gene family. As a way to deal with suspected cross-contamination and a sequencing artifact, a later analysis dropped approximately 570 nucleotide sequences that were highly shared and had low generation probability. In a later analysis, a clonal expansion index for each public chain was calculated from normalized within-repertoire ranks of inferred template counts. A later analysis computed generation probabilities with a VDJ recombination model fitted to out-of-frame rearrangements, and checked the results against IGoR. Hypergeometric tests were used in a later analysis to score TCR-TCR, TCR-HLA and TCR-CMV co-occurrence, with a repertoire-size bias correction applied to the TCR pairs. To estimate false discovery rates, a later analysis permuted the HLA or CMV assignments 20 times. In a later analysis, co-occurring TCRs were grouped with DBSCAN, and TCRdist sequence similarity was added when clustering was performed within HLA-allele-positive subsets. Co-occurrence clustering excluded repertoires with fewer than 30,000 or more than 120,000 public chains, plus five with anomalous nucleotide sharing. Entries here come from immuneACCESS through TCRdb and include only in-frame sequences with V and J called. Some clones fail to appear in such tables; in the studies checked, an unresolved V gene covers under half of the shortfall, and the cause of the remainder is unknown. Clone size and the V and J calls come from that table; the DNA yielded D and trimming. The sample table records approximately 190,000 clones. The ten largest account for 6.5% of the sample.

Paper-wide results and their limitations: A later analysis found that HLA-associated TCR beta chains were more clonally expanded and had lower generation probabilities than equally common non-associated chains. Roughly uniform sequencing depth across donors was assumed in presence/absence analyses, although this assumption may not hold. Strong co-occurrence of HLA alleles, especially DR and DQ, made assigning TCR associations to individual alleles difficult. The classifier was reported to diagnose cytomegalovirus status with high specificity and sensitivity in both the original cohort and the validation cohort. The authors suggested that the approach could potentially be extended to other disease states and immunological phenotypes. An earlier analysis of around 540 of the donors showed that most TCR beta V segments appeared in productive rearrangements either about 87% or about 30% of the time, which broadly matched IMGT annotations. A further reported finding was that TCR beta sequences accurately predicted the HLA-A and HLA-B alleles for most subjects in the first cohort. A later analysis found that TCR association rates varied across HLA loci, with DRB1 alleles showing the most associated TCRs and HLA-C alleles the fewest. In vitro tests confirmed that three of the cytomegalovirus-associated TCR beta chains recognize cytomegalovirus antigens. Because counts were too low, about 17 rarely observed V segments, including chromosome 9 orphons, were excluded from the earlier analysis of around 640 of the donors. In a later analysis, 16,951 TCR beta sequences were associated with specific HLA alleles at a false discovery rate of 0.05. In the study, 150 to 200 TCR beta chains were listed as associated with cytomegalovirus. A cluster of highly shared sequence variants was judged likely to represent a technical artifact of the sequencing pipeline. For the cohort, immune exposure information was limited to CMV serostatus. Because HLA typing was missing for some donors at each locus, association tests included only the typed subset. Most CMV-associated TCR beta chains appeared to be HLA-restricted in a later analysis, and the HLA associations seemed to be driven largely by CMV exposure. Linkage disequilibrium might explain the correlated functional status among segregating V segments, but an unknown experimental factor could not be excluded. This cohort had only TCR beta chains sequenced, and the lack of alpha or paired-chain data limited which features could be detected. An association between a missense DCLRE1C variant and V-gene and J-gene trimming of TCR beta chains was found in a later genetic analysis and replicated in an independent cohort. A later genetic analysis reported fewer N-insertions in productive TCRs among donors in an Asian-associated ancestry cluster than the approximately 700-donor mean. Several of the top co-occurrence clusters appeared to be linked to parvovirus B19, influenza, CMV and Epstein-Barr virus, according to a later analysis. Some IMGT-functional V segments, including TRBV6-2 and TRBV6-3, could not be told apart with the 87-base-pair reads, so those segments were excluded. While some public TCRs were present in many individuals, most TCR sequences turned up only very rarely across donors.

In total, 500 to 700 healthy bone marrow donors made up the cohort. At the time of sampling, all cohort members were nominally healthy, though unrecorded immune exposures were likely present. The donor tested CMV seronegative and was one of the 352 seronegative cohort members. Each donor provided a peripheral blood sample, and peripheral blood mononuclear cells were used for TCR beta sequencing. The Qiagen DNeasy Blood Extraction Kit was used to extract genomic DNA from the blood cell samples. This TCR was recovered from a young man in good health and CMV-seronegative. Sequencing was performed on PBMCs. The chain is made from TRBV30 and TRBJ1-1; the D gene lacks a confident call. The nucleotide sequence reads TGTGCCTGGAGTGTACGTCAGGCAACTGAAGCTTTCTTT. Its amino acids are CAWSVRQATEAFF. The CDR3, completed at both ends by the reference TRBV30 and TRBJ1-1 genes, gives the full variable domain SQTIHQWPATLVQPVGSPLSLECTVEGTSNPNLYWYRQAAGRGLQLLFYSVGIGQISSEVPQNLSASRPQDRQFILSSKKLLLSDSGFYLCAWSVRQATEAFFGQGTRLTVV.